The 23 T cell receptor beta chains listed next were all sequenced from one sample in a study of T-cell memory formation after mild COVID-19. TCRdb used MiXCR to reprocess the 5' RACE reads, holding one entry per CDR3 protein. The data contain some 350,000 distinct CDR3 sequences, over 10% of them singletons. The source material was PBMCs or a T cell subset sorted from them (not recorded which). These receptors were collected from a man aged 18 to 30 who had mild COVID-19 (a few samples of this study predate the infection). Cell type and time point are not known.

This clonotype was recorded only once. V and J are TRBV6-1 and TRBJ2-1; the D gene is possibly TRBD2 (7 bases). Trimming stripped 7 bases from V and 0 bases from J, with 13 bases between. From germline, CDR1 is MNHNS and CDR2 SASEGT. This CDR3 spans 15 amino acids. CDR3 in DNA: TGTGCCAGCACTCGGGGGGCTAGCTCCTACAATGAGCAGTTCTTC. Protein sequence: CASTRGASSYNEQFF.

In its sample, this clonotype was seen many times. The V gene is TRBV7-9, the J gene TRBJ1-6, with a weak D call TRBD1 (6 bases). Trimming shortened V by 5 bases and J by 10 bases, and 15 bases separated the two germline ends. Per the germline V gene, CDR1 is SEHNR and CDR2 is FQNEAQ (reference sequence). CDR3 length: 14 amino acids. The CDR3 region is CASSSQGWGSPLHF. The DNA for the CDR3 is TGTGCCAGCAGCAGCCAGGGGTGGGGATCACCCCTCCACTTT. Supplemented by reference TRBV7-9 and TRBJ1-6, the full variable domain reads DTGVSQNPRHKITKRGQNVTFRCDPISEHNRLYWYRQTLGQGPEFLTYFQNEAQLEKSRLLSDRFSAERPKGSFSTLEIQRTEQGDSAMYLCASSSQGWGSPLHFGNGTRLTVT.

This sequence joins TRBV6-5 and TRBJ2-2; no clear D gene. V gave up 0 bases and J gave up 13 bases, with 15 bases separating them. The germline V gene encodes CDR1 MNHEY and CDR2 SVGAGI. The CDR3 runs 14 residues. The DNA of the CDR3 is TGTGCCAGCAGTTACTCGGGCATCCCCCGCGGGCTGTTTTTT. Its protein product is CASSYSGIPRGLFF.

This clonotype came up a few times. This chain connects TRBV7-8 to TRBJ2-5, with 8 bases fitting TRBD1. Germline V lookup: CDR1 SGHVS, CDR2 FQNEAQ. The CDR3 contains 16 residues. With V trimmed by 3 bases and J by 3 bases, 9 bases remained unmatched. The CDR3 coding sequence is TGTGCCAGCAGCTTCCCTACCTGGACAGGGAAAGAGACCCAGTACTTC. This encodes CASSFPTWTGKETQYF.

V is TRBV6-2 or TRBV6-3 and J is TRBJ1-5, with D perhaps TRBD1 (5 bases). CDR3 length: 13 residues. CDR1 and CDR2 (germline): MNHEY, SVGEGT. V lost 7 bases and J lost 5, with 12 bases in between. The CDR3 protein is CASTQGTYQPQHF. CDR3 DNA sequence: TGTGCCAGCACGCAGGGAACTTATCAGCCCCAGCATTTT.

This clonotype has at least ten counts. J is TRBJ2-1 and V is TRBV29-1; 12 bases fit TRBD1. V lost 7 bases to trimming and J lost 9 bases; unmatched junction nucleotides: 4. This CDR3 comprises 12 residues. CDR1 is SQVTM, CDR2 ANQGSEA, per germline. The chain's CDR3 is CSAGTGGGEQFF. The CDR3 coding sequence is TGCAGCGCTGGGACAGGGGGCGGTGAGCAGTTCTTC.

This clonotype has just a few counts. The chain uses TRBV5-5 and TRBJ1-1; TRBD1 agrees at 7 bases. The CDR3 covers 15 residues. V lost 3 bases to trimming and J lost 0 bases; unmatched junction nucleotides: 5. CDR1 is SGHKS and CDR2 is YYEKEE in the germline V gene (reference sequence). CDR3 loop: CASSWGTAMNTEAFF. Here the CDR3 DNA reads TGTGCCAGCAGCTGGGGGACAGCTATGAACACTGAAGCTTTCTTT.

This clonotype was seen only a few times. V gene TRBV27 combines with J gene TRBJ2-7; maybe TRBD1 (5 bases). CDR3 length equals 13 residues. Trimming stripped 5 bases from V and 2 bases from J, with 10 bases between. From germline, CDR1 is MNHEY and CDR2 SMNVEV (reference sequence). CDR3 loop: CASSIRQTYEQYF. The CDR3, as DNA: TGTGCCAGCAGTATACGACAGACCTACGAGCAGTACTTC.

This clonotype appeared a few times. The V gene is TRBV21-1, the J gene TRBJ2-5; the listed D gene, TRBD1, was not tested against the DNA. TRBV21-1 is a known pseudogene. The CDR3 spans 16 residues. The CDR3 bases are TGTGCCAGCAGCAGGAGGACAGGGGGAGTTGAAGAGACCCAGTACTTC. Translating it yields CASSRRTGGVEETQYF.

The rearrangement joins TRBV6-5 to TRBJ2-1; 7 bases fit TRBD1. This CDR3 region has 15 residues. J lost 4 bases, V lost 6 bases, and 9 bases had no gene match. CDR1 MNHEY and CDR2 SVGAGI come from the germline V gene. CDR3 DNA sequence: TGTGCCAGCAGCACACAGGGGACCTCTTACAATGAGCAGTTCTTC. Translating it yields CASSTQGTSYNEQFF.

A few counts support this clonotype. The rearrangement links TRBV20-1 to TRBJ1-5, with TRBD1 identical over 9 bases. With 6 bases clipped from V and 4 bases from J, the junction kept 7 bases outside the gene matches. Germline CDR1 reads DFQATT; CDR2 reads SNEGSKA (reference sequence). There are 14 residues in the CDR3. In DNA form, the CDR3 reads TGCAGTGCCGGGACAGGGAAAGGAAATCAGCCCCAGCATTTT. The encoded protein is CSAGTGKGNQPQHF.

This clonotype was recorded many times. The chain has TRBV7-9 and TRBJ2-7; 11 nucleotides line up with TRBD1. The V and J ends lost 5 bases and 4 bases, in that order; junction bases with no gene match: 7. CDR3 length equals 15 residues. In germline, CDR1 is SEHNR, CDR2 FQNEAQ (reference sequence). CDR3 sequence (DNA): TGTGCCAGCAGCCCCAGGACAGGGGGCATATACGAGCAGTACTTC. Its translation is CASSPRTGGIYEQYF.

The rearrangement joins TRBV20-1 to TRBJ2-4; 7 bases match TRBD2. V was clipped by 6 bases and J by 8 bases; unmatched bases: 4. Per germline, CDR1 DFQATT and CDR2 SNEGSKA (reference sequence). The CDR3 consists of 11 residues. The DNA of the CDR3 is TGCAGTGCCCCTGGGGGGGACATTCAGTACTTC. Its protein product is CSAPGGDIQYF.

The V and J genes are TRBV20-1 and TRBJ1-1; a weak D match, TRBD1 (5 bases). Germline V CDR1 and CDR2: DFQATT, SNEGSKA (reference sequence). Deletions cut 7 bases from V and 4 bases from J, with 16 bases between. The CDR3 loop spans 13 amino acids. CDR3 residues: CSERSRGSTEAFF. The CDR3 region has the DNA TGCAGTGAGAGGTCGCGGGGGAGCACTGAAGCTTTCTTT.

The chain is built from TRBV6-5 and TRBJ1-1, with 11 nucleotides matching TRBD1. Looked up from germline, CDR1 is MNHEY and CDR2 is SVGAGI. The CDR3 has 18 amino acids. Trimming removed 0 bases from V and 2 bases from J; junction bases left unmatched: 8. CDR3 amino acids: CASSYSRGTGGSNTEAFF. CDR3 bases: TGTGCCAGCAGTTACTCGAGGGGGACAGGGGGTTCCAACACTGAAGCTTTCTTT.

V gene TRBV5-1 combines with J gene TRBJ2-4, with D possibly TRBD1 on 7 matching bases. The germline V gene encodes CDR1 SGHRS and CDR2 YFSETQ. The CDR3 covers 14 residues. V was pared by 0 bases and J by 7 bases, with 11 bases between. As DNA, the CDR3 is TGCGCCAGCAGCTTGGTGGAGGGGGCGAACATTCAGTACTTC. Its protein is CASSLVEGANIQYF.

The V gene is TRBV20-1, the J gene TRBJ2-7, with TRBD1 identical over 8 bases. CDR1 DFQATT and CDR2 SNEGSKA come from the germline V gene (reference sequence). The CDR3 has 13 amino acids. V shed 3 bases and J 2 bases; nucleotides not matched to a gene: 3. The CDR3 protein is CSASPGGTYEQYF. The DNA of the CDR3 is TGCAGTGCTAGCCCAGGGGGCACCTACGAGCAGTACTTC.

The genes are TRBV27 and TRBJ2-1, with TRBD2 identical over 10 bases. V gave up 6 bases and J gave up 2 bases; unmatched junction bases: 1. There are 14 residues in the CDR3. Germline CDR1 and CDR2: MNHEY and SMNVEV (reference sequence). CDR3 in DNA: TGTGCCAGCAGACTAGCGGGGCCCTACAATGAGCAGTTCTTC. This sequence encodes CASRLAGPYNEQFF.

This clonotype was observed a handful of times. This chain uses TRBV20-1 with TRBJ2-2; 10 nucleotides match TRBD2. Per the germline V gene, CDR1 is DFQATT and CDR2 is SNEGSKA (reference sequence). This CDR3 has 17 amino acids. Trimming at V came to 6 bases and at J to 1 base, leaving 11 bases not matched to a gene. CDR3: CSAPYPLAGGNTGELFF. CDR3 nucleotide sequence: TGCAGTGCCCCGTATCCTTTAGCGGGGGGGAACACCGGGGAGCTGTTTTTT.

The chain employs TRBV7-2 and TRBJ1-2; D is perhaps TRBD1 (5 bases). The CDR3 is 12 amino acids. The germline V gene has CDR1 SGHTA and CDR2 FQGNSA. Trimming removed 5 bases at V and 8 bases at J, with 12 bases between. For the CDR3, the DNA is TGTGCCAGCAGCGATCGCAGGGAGGGCTACACCTTC. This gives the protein CASSDRREGYTF.

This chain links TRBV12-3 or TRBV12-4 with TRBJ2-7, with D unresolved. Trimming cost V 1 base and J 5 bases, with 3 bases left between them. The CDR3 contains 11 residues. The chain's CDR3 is CASSLDHEQYF. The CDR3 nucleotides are TGTGCCAGCAGTTTAGACCACGAGCAGTACTTC.

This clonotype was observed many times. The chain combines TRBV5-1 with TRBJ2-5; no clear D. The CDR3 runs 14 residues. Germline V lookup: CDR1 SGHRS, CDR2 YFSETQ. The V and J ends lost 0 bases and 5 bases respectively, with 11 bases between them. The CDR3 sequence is CASSLGGDGETQYF. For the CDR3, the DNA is TGCGCCAGCAGCTTGGGCGGCGACGGGGAGACCCAGTACTTC.

The chain's CDR3 is CASSPTGLATDTQYF. CDR3 nucleotide sequence: TGTGCCAGCAGCCCTACCGGACTAGCCACAGATACGCAGTATTTT. The genes are TRBV6-5 and TRBJ2-3; TRBD2 aligns across 8 bases. Looked up from germline, CDR1 is MNHEY and CDR2 is SVGAGI. Trimming cost V 6 bases and J 2 bases; bases outside gene matches: 7. The CDR3 has 15 amino acids.